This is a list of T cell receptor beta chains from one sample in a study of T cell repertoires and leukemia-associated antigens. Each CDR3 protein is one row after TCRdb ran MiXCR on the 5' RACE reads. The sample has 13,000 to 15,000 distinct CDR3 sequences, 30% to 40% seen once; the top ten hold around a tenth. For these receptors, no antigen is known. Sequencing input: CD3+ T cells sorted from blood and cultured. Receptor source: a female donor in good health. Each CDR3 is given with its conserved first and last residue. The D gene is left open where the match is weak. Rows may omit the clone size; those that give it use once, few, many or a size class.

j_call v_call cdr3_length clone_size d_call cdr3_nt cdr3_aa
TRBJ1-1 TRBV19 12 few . TGTGCCAGTACCTACGGGGCAGATGAAGCTTTCTTT CASTYGADEAFF
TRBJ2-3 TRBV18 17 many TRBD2 TGTGCCAGCTCACCACTGGTGGCGGGAGGGCCCACAGATACGCAGTATTTT CASSPLVAGGPTDTQYF
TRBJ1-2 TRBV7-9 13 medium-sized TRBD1 TGTGCCAGCAGCTGGGACAGCCACTATGGCTACACCTTC CASSWDSHYGYTF
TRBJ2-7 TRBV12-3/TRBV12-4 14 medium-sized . TGTGCCAGCAGCGCGGGTGGTGTGGTCCACGAGCAGTACTTC CASSAGGVVHEQYF
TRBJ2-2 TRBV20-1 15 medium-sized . TGCAGTGCCCACCCGATCACAGGGACGGCCGGGGAGCTGTTTTTT CSAHPITGTAGELFF
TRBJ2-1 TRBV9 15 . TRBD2 TGTGCCAGCAGCGCTAGCGGCGGGTTCTACAATGAGCAGTTCTTC CASSASGGFYNEQFF
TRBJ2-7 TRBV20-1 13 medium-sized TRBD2 TGCAGTGTCGAGGGGACTAGAATCTCCGAGCAGTACTTC CSVEGTRISEQYF
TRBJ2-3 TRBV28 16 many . TGTGCCAGCAGTCTAAGGCCAGGACTCAGCACAGATACGCAGTATTTT CASSLRPGLSTDTQYF
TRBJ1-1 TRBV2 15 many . TGTGCCAGCCGCCGAGGTACAGGGTCTCGAGGTGAAGCTTTCTTT CASRRGTGSRGEAFF
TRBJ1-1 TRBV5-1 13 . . TGCGCCAGCAGCACGCAGATGAACACTGAAGCTTTCTTT CASSTQMNTEAFF
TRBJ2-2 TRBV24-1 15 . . TGTGCCACCAGTGACCGGGCTAGAGACGCCGGGGAGCTGTTTTTT CATSDRARDAGELFF
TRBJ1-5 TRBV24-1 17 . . TGTGCCGCCAGTGATTCTAGGGGACCCCTGGCTTATCAGCCCCAGCATTTT CAASDSRGPLAYQPQHF
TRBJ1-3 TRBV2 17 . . TGTGCCAGCAGTGAAGCGCTAAGGACTCTCTCCGGAAACACCATATATTTT CASSEALRTLSGNTIYF
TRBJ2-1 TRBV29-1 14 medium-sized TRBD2 TGCAGCGTACCGGGGACTAGAGCCTACAATGAGCAGTTCTTC CSVPGTRAYNEQFF
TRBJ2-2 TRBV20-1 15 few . TGCAGTGCCAGACCAGACAGGAGAAACACCGGGGAGCTGTTTTTT CSARPDRRNTGELFF
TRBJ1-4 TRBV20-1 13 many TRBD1 TGCAGTGCTGGGACAGGGGGGATTGAAAAACTGTTTTTT CSAGTGGIEKLFF
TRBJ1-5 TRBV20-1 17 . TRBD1 TGCAGTGCTAGAGGACAGGGGAAATTCCTAAGCAATCAGCCCCAGCATTTT CSARGQGKFLSNQPQHF
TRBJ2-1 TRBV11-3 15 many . TGTGCCAGCAGCTTTGGTCCACGAGGGTACAATGAGCAGTTCTTC CASSFGPRGYNEQFF
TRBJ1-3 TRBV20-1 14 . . TGCAGTGCTAGACGACACGCGAGCGGAAACACCATATATTTT CSARRHASGNTIYF
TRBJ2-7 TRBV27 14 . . TGTGCCAGCACCAGAGCCGGGGTACTCTACGAGCAGTACTTC CASTRAGVLYEQYF
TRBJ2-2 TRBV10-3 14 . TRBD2 TGTGCCACCGGGGGACTAGCGGGGACCGGGGAGCTGTTTTTT CATGGLAGTGELFF
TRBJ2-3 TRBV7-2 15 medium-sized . TGTGCCAGCAGCCCAAGCCCGGCTAGGTTGGATACGCAGTATTTT CASSPSPARLDTQYF
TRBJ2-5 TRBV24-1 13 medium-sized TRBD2 TGTGCCACTGCTGTGGCCGGGGGGGAGACCCAGTACTTC CATAVAGGETQYF
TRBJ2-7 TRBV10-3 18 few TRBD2 TGTGCCATCAGTGAGTCTGCCCTAGCGGGAGGGACTTCCTACGAGCAGTACTTC CAISESALAGGTSYEQYF
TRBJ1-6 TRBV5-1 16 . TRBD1 TGCGCCAGCAGCTTGGGGGACAGGACTTGGCGTTCACCCCTCCACTTT CASSLGDRTWRSPLHF
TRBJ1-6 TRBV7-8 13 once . TGTGCCAGCACGAGGCAGCGAAGTTCACCCCTCCACTTT CASTRQRSSPLHF
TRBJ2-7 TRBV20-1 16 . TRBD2 TGCAGTGCTAGAGAGGGACTAGCGGGAGCCCTCGGGGAGCAGTACTTC CSAREGLAGALGEQYF
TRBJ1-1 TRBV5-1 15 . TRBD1 TGCGCCAGCAGCTTGTCAGGGGGCGGGTACACTGAAGCTTTCTTT CASSLSGGGYTEAFF
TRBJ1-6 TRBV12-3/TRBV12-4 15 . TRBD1 TGTGCCAGCAGCTACTCCGGGACAGGGAATTCACCCCTCCACTTT CASSYSGTGNSPLHF
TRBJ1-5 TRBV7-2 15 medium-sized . TGTGCCAGCAGCAGCTTTATCGGATATATTCAGCCCCAGCATTTT CASSSFIGYIQPQHF
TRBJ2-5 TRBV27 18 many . TGTGCCAGCAATCCTCTCCCTCCGACAGCCAGTGGGGTGGAGACCCAGTACTTC CASNPLPPTASGVETQYF
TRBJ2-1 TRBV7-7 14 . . TGTGCTAGTAGCGGGACAGGTCCTTGGGGTGGGCAGTTCTTC CASSGTGPWGGQFF
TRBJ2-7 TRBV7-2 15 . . TGTGCCGGCAACTTCGAGACAGGTTACTCCTACGAGCAGTACTTC CAGNFETGYSYEQYF
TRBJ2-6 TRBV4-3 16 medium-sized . TGCGCCAGCAGCCAGGGCCCAGGCTCTGGGGCCAACGTCCTGACTTTC CASSQGPGSGANVLTF
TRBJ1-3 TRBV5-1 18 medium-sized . TGCGCCAGCAGCTTGCGCCCCGCAGCCACGTACTCTGGAAACACCATATATTTT CASSLRPAATYSGNTIYF
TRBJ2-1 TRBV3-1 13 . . TGTGCCAGCAGCCAAGTGGTAGGGTTCGAGCAGTTCTTC CASSQVVGFEQFF
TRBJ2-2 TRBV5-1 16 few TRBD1 TGCGCCAGCAGCTTGGGTAACAGGGGCGAACACCGGGGAGCTGTTTTT CASSLGNRGEHRGAVF
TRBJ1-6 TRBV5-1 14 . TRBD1 TGCGCCAGCAGAGGGGACAGGGGCAATTCACCCCTCCACTTT CASRGDRGNSPLHF
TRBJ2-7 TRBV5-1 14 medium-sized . TGCGCCAGCAGCTTGGGGTCAGGAACCTACGAGCAGTACTTC CASSLGSGTYEQYF
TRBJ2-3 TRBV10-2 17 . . TGCGCCAGCAGTGAGTCGACTCCGGGGGTGAGCACAGATACGCAGTATTTT CASSESTPGVSTDTQYF
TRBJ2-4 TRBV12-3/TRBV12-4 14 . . TGTGCCAGCAGTTTACGGCAGTTCAAAAACATTCAGTACTTC CASSLRQFKNIQYF
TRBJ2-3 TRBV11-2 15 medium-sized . TGTGCCAGCAGCTTAGGGGGCGTAGGCACAGATACGCAGTATTTT CASSLGGVGTDTQYF
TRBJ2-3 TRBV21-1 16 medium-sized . TGTGCCAGCAGCAAAGAGAGGCCTCTGCGCACAGATACGCAGTATTTT CASSKERPLRTDTQYF
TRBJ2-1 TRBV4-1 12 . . TGCGCCAGCAGCCAGGGCCCCAATGAGCAGTTCTTC CASSQGPNEQFF
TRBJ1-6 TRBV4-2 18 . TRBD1 TGTGCCAGCAGCCAACAGAGTCATTCGGGACAGGGAGGATCACCCCTCCACTTT CASSQQSHSGQGGSPLHF
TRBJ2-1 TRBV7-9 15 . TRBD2 TGTACCAGCAGACCCCTAGCGGGAGTTCCCGGTGAGCAGTTCTTC CTSRPLAGVPGEQFF
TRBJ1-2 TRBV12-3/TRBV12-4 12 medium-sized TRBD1 TGTGCCAGCAGTCGGGACAGCTATGGCTACACCTTC CASSRDSYGYTF
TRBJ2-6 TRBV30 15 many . TGTGCCTGGAGCGAGAATATCCTTGGGGCCAACGTCCTGACTTTC CAWSENILGANVLTF
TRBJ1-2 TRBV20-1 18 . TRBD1 TGCAGTGCGCGACCCGCAGAGGGACAGGGGGCTGAGTTATATGGCTACACCTTC CSARPAEGQGAELYGYTF
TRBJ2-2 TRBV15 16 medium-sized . TGTGCCACCAGCAGAGAACGACAGCAGATTAACGGGGAGCTGTTTTTT CATSRERQQINGELFF
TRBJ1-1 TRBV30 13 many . TGTGCCTGGAGTGTAGGCAGGAACACTGAAGCTTTCTTT CAWSVGRNTEAFF
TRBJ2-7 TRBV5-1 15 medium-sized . TGCGCCAGCAGCTTGGATACAGCAAGGGGCTCCGAGCAGTACTTC CASSLDTARGSEQYF
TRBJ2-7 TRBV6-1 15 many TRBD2 TGTGCCAGCACCCTAGCGGGAGGGAACTCCTACGAGCAGTACTTC CASTLAGGNSYEQYF
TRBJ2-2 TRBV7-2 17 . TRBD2 TGTGCCAGCATCACCGGGACTAGCGGGAGGGCCACCGGGGAGCTGTTTTTT CASITGTSGRATGELFF
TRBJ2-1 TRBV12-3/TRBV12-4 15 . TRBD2 TGTGCCAGCGTGGGCCTTGGGCTAGCGGAAAATGAGCAGTTCTTC CASVGLGLAENEQFF